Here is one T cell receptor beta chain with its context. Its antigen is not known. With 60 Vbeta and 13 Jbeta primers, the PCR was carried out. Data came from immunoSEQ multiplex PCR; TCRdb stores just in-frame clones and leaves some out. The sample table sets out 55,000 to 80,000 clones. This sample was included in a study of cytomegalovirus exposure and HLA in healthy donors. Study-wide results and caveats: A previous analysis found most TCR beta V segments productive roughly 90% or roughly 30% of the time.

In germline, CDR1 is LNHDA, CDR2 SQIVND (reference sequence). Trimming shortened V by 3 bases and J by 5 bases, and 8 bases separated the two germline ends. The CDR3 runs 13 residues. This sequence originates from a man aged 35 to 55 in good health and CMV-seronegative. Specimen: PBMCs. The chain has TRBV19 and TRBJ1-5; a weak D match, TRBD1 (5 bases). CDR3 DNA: TGTGCCAGTAGTATCGGAGGGGATCAGCCCCAGCATTTT. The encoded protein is CASSIGGDQPQHF.